The 22 T cell receptor beta chains below all came from one sample that was sequenced in a study of patients and donors after allogeneic stem cell transplantation. Using its own MiXCR run on the RT-PCR reads, TCRdb lists one record per CDR3 protein. The sample records about 960,000 distinct CDR3 sequences, under 20% being singletons. Sequenced input: blood, either unsorted or a sorted T cell fraction (not recorded which). The origin of the receptors is a human donor who was either an allogeneic HSCT recipient or a stem cell or donor lymphocyte infusion donor (not recorded which). It is not recorded whose cells these are; they may come from a transplant donor.

The V and J genes are TRBV5-6 and TRBJ1-4; the D is unclear. The germline gives CDR1 SGHDT, CDR2 YYEEEE. Trimming shortened V by 2 bases and J by 3 bases, and 8 bases separated the two germline ends. The CDR3 has 14 amino acids. This chain's CDR3 is CASSFRGANEKLFF. The CDR3, as DNA: TGTGCCAGCAGCTTTCGTGGGGCTAATGAAAAACTGTTTTTT.

This clonotype was recorded at least ten times. The genes are TRBV18 and TRBJ1-5, with D possibly TRBD1 on 6 matching bases. The V end lost 8 bases, the J end lost 7 bases, and 15 bases lay between the germline ends. Per the germline V gene, CDR1 is KGHSH and CDR2 is LQKENI. This CDR3 region has 13 residues. The CDR3 sequence is CASSPRGDQPQHF. The CDR3 region has the DNA TGTGCCAGCAGTCCTAGGGGGGACCAGCCCCAGCATTTT.

CDR3 nucleotides: TGTGCCAGCAGCCAAGGGGAAGGGTTTAGGAACTATGGCTACACCTTC. Its translation is CASSQGEGFRNYGYTF. The rearrangement uses TRBV4-2 and TRBJ1-2; D unresolved. The length of the CDR3 is 16 residues. Deletions cut 1 base from V and 2 bases from J, with 14 bases between. Germline V lookup: CDR1 LGHNA, CDR2 YNFKEQ.

This chain links TRBV27 with TRBJ1-3, with a weak D call TRBD1 (6 bases). CDR3 length: 15 amino acids. The V gene lost 4 bases and the J gene lost 0 bases, with 10 bases spanning the gap. Looked up from germline, CDR1 is MNHEY and CDR2 is SMNVEV (reference sequence). The CDR3: CASSYTGSSGNTIYF. CDR3 DNA sequence: TGTGCCAGCAGTTATACAGGGAGCTCTGGAAACACCATATATTTT.

V and J are TRBV3-1 and TRBJ2-7; TRBD2 is a possible D gene (6 bases). CDR1 is LGHDT, CDR2 YNNKEL, per germline (reference sequence). The CDR3 sequence is 14 residues long. V gave up 4 bases and J gave up 3 bases, with 13 bases separating them. In DNA, the CDR3 is TGTGCCAGCAGCCTCGACTTGGGGGGCTACGAGCAGTACTTC. The encoded protein is CASSLDLGGYEQYF.

The chain links TRBV18 to TRBJ2-3; 7 nucleotides match TRBD2. CDR1 is KGHSH, CDR2 LQKENI, per germline. The CDR3 spans 15 residues. Unmatched junction bases numbered 5, after V lost 1 base and J lost 4 bases. DNA for the CDR3: TGTGCCAGCTCACCACTTCGACTAGCTGCAGATACGCAGTATTTT. It yields the protein CASSPLRLAADTQYF.

This clonotype was recorded at least ten times. V gene TRBV29-1 combines with J gene TRBJ2-7; either TRBD1 or TRBD2 may supply D (6 bases each). Germline V gives CDR1 SQVTM, CDR2 ANQGSEA. This CDR3 comprises 11 residues. V dropped 5 bases and J dropped 4 bases, with 9 bases sitting between them. The CDR3 protein is CSVRGPYEQYF. DNA of the CDR3: TGCAGCGTTCGGGGGCCGTACGAGCAGTACTTC.

This clonotype was counted a few times. The J gene is TRBJ2-1, the V gene TRBV20-1; D is uncertain. The CDR3 has 11 amino acids. Looked up from germline, CDR1 is DFQATT and CDR2 is SNEGSKA (reference sequence). CDR3 DNA sequence: TGCGGTTTGGACGGCTACAATGAGCAGTTCTTC. Protein: CGLDGYNEQFF.

This clonotype has only a few counts. The rearrangement uses TRBV4-1 and TRBJ2-7; tentative D call: TRBD1 (6 bases). Trimming removed 0 bases at V and 8 bases at J, with 11 bases between. Germline V gene sequence: CDR1 MGHRA, CDR2 YSYEKL. The CDR3 consists of 13 residues. The CDR3 DNA reads as TGCGCCAGCAGCCAAGAGGGGGCTACGAAGCAGTACTTC. It codes for CASSQEGATKQYF.

J is TRBJ1-2 and V is TRBV20-1; TRBD1 might be the D (6 bases). This CDR3 spans 15 amino acids. Trimming pared 6 bases from V and 3 bases from J, leaving 20 bases between. Germline CDR1 reads DFQATT; CDR2 reads SNEGSKA (reference sequence). The CDR3 DNA sequence: TGCAGTGCGGAAAACAGGGTACCCCTTGACTATGGCTACACCTTC. It translates to CSAENRVPLDYGYTF.

The chain employs TRBV7-2 and TRBJ1-5; a possible D gene is TRBD1 (5 bases). The CDR3 is 19 residues long. Germline lookup yields CDR1 SGHTA and CDR2 FQGNSA. V was trimmed by 0 bases and J by 0 bases, leaving 18 bases between them. The DNA of the CDR3 is TGTGCCAGCAGCTTAGCTATCGTAGCAGGGATCAATAGCAATCAGCCCCAGCATTTT. This codes for CASSLAIVAGINSNQPQHF.

This chain joins TRBV7-6 and TRBJ2-7, with 7 bases lining up with TRBD2. Trimming cost V 1 base and J 7 bases; bases outside gene matches: 19. CDR3 length: 18 residues. Germline V gives CDR1 SGHVS, CDR2 FNYEAQ. CDR3 residues: CASSLVTAGATSGGEQYF. CDR3 sequence (DNA): TGTGCCAGCAGCTTAGTGACTGCGGGAGCCACGTCCGGGGGGGAGCAGTACTTC.

The rearrangement links TRBV11-3 to TRBJ2-5; unclear D gene. The V end was cut by 4 bases, the J end by 1 base, with 7 bases between. This CDR3 is 13 amino acids long. CDR1 and CDR2 (germline): SGHNT, YENEEA. The CDR3 nucleotides are TGTGCCAGCAGCTCGTTACCCCAAGAGACCCAGTACTTC. Residues: CASSSLPQETQYF.

This clonotype was observed a few times. The rearrangement uses TRBV6-2 or TRBV6-3 and TRBJ1-2; possibly TRBD1 for D (5 bases). Germline values: CDR1 MNHEY, CDR2 SVGEGT. V gave up 4 bases and J gave up 8 bases, with 20 bases separating them. CDR3 length: 15 amino acids. CDR3: CASSSTAWGVDGYTF. CDR3 sequence (DNA): TGTGCCAGCAGTTCCACGGCTTGGGGGGTCGACGGCTACACCTTC.

This clonotype was counted only a few times. The CDR3 sequence is CSASVQGPPEKLFF. In DNA form, the CDR3 reads TGCAGTGCTAGTGTGCAGGGACCCCCGGAAAAACTGTTTTTT. The rearrangement joins TRBV20-1 to TRBJ1-4; possible D gene TRBD1, 5 bases. This CDR3 has 14 amino acids. V shed 3 bases and J shed 8 bases, with 16 bases lying between them. Germline V lookup: CDR1 DFQATT, CDR2 SNEGSKA (reference sequence).

J is TRBJ2-3 and V is TRBV6-2 or TRBV6-3, with 7 bases that match TRBD1. Trimming removed 6 bases from V and 0 bases from J; junction bases left unmatched: 9. The CDR3 consists of 16 residues. Looked up from germline, CDR1 is MNHEY and CDR2 is SVGEGT. CDR3 residues: CASRDTQGESTDTQYF. The CDR3 coding sequence is TGTGCCAGCAGGGATACTCAGGGGGAGAGCACAGATACGCAGTATTTT.

The chain uses TRBV9 and TRBJ2-3; 11 bases agree with TRBD2. V trimming: 2 bases; J trimming: 4 bases; junction bases outside the gene matches: 0. Looked up from germline, CDR1 is SGDLS and CDR2 is YYNGEE. This CDR3 is 14 amino acids long. The CDR3 is CASSVSGRADTQYF. As DNA, the CDR3 is TGTGCCAGCAGCGTTAGCGGGAGGGCAGATACGCAGTATTTT.

This clonotype was observed at least ten times. The chain links TRBV12-3 or TRBV12-4 to TRBJ1-5; 10 bases align to TRBD1. CDR3 size: 17 residues. Germline trimming cut 4 bases from V and 3 bases from J; bases unmatched to any gene: 9. CDR3 DNA sequence: TGTGCCAGCAGTTCAAGACAGGGGGCGCGTTACAATCAGCCCCAGCATTTT. It is translated as CASSSRQGARYNQPQHF.

The CDR3, as DNA: TGTGCCAGCAGCTTGGAAAGGACTAGCGGGAGTGGGGACATTCAGTACTTC. It translates to CASSLERTSGSGDIQYF. The J gene is TRBJ2-4, the V gene TRBV5-8, with 13 bases fitting TRBD2. The CDR3 is 17 amino acids. Per the germline V gene, CDR1 is SGHTS and CDR2 is YDEGEE. V shed 0 bases and J 8 bases; nucleotides not matched to a gene: 8.

This clonotype appeared a few times. The J gene is TRBJ1-5, the V gene TRBV24-1; perhaps TRBD1 as D (5 bases). Germline CDR1 KGHDR, CDR2 SFDVKD. V lost 5 bases, J lost 5 bases, and 12 bases lay in between. This CDR3 is built from 14 residues. CDR3 in amino acids: CATSVMRGHQPQHF. The CDR3 region has the DNA TGTGCCACCAGTGTAATGAGGGGTCATCAGCCCCAGCATTTT.

This clonotype was observed a handful of times. The chain carries TRBV6-5 and TRBJ1-1; 7 bases align to TRBD1. Unmatched junction bases numbered 8, after V lost 4 bases and J lost 3 bases. The CDR3 sequence is 15 residues long. CDR1 is MNHEY, CDR2 SVGAGI, per germline. This chain's CDR3 is CASSSSDRRHTEAFF. The CDR3 nucleotides read TGTGCCAGCAGTTCCTCGGACAGGCGCCACACTGAAGCTTTCTTT.

A few counts support this clonotype. The chain's CDR3 is CATSPTGDILFF. For the CDR3, the DNA is TGTGCCACCAGTCCGACAGGTGATATTTTGTTCTTC. The chain uses TRBV24-1 and TRBJ2-1; a weak D match, TRBD1 (6 bases). V dropped 6 bases and J dropped 15 bases, with 17 bases sitting between them. Per germline, CDR1 KGHDR and CDR2 SFDVKD. The CDR3 loop spans 12 amino acids.